Described below is a single T cell receptor (beta chain) sequence and its context. In the study's own analysis: Using reference gene primer amplification, nucleated cell counts were estimated. The protocol was immunoSEQ multiplex PCR, while the TCRdb copy is restricted to in-frame clones and leaves out a portion. That table is the source of V, J and clone size, and D and trimming were worked out from the DNA. The sample holds about 68,000 clones, 85% to 90% seen once. This sample was included in a study of blood T cell repertoires in COVID-19. Overall study context: The cDNA or gDNA used as material had been derived from T cells, B-cell-depleted T cells, or PBMCs.

The CDR3 runs to 13 residues. Between the trimmed V and J ends, which lost 1 base and 4 bases, there was a span of 8 bases. Germline-derived CDR1 and CDR2 are SGDLS and YYNGEE. Sequencing was performed on peripheral blood. This chain uses TRBV9 with TRBJ1-1, with D maybe TRBD1 (5 bases). The receptor comes from a man aged 50-60 years with active COVID-19. The CDR3 sequence: CASSVLQGTEAFF. The CDR3 DNA follows: TGTGCCAGCAGCGTACTCCAGGGCACTGAAGCTTTCTTT.